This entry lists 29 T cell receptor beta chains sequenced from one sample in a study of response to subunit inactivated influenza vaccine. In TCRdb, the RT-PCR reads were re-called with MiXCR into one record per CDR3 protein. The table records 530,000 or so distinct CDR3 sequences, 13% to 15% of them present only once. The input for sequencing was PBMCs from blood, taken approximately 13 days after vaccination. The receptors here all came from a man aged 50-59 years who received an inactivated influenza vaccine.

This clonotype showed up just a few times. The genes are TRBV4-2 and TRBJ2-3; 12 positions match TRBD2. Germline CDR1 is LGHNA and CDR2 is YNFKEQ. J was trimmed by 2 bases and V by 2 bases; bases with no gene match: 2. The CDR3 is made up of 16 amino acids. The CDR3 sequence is CASSQTSGGYTDTQYF. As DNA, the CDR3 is TGTGCCAGCAGCCAAACTAGCGGGGGGTACACAGATACGCAGTATTTT.

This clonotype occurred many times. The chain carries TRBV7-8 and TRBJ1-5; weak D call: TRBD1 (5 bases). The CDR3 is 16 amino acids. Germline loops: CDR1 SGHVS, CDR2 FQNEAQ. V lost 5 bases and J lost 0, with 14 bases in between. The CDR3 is CASSQATEFSNQPQHF. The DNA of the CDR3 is TGTGCCAGCAGCCAAGCGACAGAATTTAGCAATCAGCCCCAGCATTTT.

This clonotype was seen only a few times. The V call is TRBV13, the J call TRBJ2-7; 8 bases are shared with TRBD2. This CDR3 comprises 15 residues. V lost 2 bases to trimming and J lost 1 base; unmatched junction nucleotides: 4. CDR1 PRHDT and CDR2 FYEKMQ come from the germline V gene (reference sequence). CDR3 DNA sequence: TGTGCCAGCAGCTTACCCACTAGCGGTTCCTACGAGCAGTACTTC. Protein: CASSLPTSGSYEQYF.

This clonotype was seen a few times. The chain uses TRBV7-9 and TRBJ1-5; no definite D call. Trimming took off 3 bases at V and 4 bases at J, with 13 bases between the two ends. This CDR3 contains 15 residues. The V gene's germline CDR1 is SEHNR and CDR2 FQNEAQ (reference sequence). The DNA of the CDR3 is TGTGCCAGCAGCTTTGCAGGTTCTAAAAATCAGCCCCAGCATTTT. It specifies CASSFAGSKNQPQHF.

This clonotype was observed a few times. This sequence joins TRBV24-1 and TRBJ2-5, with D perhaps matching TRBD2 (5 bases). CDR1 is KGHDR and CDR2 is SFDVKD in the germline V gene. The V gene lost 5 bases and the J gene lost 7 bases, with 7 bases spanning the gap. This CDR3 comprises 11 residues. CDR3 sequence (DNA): TGTGCCACCAGTGCAGAGGGGACCCAGTACTTC. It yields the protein CATSAEGTQYF.

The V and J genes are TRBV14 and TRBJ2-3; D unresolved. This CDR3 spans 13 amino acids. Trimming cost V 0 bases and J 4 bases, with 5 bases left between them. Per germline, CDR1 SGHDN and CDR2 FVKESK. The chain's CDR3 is CASSQDLADTQYF. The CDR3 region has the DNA TGTGCCAGCAGCCAAGACTTGGCAGATACGCAGTATTTT.

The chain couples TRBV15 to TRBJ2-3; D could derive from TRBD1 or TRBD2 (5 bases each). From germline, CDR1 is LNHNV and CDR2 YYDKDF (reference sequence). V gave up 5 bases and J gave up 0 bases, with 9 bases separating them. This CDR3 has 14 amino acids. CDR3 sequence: CATSWGPSTDTQYF. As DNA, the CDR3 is TGTGCCACCAGCTGGGGACCTAGCACAGATACGCAGTATTTT.

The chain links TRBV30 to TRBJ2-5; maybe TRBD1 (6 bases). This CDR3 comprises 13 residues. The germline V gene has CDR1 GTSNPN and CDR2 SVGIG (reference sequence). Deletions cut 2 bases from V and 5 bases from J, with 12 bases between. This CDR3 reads CAWSRHQGETQYF. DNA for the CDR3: TGTGCCTGGAGTCGACACCAGGGGGAGACCCAGTACTTC. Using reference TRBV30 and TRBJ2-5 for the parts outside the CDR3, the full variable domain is SQTIHQWPATLVQPVGSPLSLECTVEGTSNPNLYWYRQAAGRGLQLLFYSVGIGQISSEVPQNLSASRPQDRQFILSSKKLLLSDSGFYLCAWSRHQGETQYFGPGTRLLVL.

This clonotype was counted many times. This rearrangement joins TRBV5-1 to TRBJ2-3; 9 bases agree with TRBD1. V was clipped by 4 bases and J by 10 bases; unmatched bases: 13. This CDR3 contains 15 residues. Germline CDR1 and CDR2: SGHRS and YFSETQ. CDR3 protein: CASSGGQGISMSQYF. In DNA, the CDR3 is TGCGCCAGCAGCGGGGGACAGGGTATCTCGATGTCGCAGTATTTT.

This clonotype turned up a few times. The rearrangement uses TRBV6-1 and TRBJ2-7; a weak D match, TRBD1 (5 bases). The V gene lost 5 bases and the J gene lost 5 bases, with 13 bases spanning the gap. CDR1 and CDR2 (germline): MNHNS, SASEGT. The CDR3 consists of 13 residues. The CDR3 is CASSLRQINEQYF. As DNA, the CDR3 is TGTGCCAGCAGTCTGCGACAGATCAACGAGCAGTACTTC.

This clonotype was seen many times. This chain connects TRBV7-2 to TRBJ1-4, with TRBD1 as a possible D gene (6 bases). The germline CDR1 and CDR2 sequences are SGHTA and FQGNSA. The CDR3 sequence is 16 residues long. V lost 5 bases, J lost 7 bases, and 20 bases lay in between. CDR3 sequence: CASSQLPDSTIEKLFF. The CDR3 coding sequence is TGTGCCAGCAGCCAGCTGCCGGACAGTACAATTGAAAAACTGTTTTTT.

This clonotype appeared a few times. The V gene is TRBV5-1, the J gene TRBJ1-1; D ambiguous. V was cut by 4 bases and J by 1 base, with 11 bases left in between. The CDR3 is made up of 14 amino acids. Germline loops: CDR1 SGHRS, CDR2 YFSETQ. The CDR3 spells CASSPYSGNTEAFF. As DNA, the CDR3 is TGCGCCAGCAGCCCCTATAGCGGGAACACTGAAGCTTTCTTT.

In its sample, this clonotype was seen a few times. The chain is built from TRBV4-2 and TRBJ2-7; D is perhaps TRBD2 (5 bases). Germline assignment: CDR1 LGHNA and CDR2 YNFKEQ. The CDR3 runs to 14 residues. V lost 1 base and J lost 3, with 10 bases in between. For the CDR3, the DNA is TGTGCCAGCAGCCAAGCGGGGTCAGGCTACGAGCAGTACTTC. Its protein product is CASSQAGSGYEQYF.

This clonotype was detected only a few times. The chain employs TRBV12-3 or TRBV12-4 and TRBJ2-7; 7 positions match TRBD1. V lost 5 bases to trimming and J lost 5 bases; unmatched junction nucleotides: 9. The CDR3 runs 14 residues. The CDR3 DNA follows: TGTGCCAGCAGTGATAGACAGGGCCCCCACGAGCAGTACTTC. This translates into CASSDRQGPHEQYF.

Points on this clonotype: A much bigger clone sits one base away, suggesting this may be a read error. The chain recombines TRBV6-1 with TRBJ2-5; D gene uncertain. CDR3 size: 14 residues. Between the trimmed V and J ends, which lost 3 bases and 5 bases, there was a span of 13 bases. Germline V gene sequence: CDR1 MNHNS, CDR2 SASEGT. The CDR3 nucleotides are TGTGCCAGCAGTGACAGGAAAATCCATGAGACCCAGTACTTC. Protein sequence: CASSDRKIHETQYF.

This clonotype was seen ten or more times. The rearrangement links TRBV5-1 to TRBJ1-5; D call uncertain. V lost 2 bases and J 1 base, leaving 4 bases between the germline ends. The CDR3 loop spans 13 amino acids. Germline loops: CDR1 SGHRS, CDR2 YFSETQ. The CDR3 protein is CASSLQSNQPQHF. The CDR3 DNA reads TGCGCCAGCAGCTTACAGAGCAATCAGCCCCAGCATTTT.

For the CDR3, the DNA is TGTGCCAGCAGCTTGAGCCCTTATAATTCACCCCTCCACTTT. It codes for CASSLSPYNSPLHF. J is TRBJ1-6 and V is TRBV5-6, with D unclear. Trimming removed 1 base at V and 4 bases at J, with 6 bases between. The V gene's germline CDR1 is SGHDT and CDR2 YYEEEE. This CDR3 region has 14 residues.

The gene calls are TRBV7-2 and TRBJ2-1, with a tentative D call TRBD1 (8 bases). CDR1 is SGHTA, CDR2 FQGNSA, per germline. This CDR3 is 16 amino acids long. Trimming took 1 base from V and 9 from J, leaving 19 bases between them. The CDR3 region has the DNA TGTGCCAGCAGCTTAGGGGGGGGGACAGGTACGCCTGAGCAGTTCTTC. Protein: CASSLGGGTGTPEQFF.

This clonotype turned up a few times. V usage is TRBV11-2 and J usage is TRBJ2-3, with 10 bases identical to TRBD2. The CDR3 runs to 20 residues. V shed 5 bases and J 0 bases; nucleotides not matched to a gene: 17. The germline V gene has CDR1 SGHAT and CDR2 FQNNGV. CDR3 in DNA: TGTGCCAGCAGCCCCTTATCGTGGCAGCGGGAGGGAGAGAGCACAGATACGCAGTATTTT. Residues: CASSPLSWQREGESTDTQYF.

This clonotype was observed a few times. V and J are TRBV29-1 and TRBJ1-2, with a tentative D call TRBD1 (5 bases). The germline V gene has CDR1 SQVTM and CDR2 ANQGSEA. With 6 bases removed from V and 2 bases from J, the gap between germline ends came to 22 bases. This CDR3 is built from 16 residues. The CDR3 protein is CSVTDSGWKENYGYTF. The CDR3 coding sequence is TGCAGCGTCACCGACAGTGGGTGGAAGGAGAACTATGGCTACACCTTC.

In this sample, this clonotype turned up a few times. In DNA form, the CDR3 reads TGCGCCAGCAGCCGCGGAGGGGATCAACGATCAGAGACCCAGTACTTC. This sequence encodes CASSRGGDQRSETQYF. The chain uses TRBV5-1 and TRBJ2-5; tentative D call: TRBD2 (6 bases). The CDR3 loop spans 16 amino acids. Germline V CDR1 and CDR2: SGHRS, YFSETQ. Trimming stripped 4 bases from V and 4 bases from J, with 20 bases between.

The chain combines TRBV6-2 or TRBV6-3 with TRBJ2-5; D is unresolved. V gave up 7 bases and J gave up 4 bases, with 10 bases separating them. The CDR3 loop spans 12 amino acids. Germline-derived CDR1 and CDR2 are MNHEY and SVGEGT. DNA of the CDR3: TGTGCCAGCACCTCCTTCCGAGAGACCCAGTACTTC. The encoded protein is CASTSFRETQYF.

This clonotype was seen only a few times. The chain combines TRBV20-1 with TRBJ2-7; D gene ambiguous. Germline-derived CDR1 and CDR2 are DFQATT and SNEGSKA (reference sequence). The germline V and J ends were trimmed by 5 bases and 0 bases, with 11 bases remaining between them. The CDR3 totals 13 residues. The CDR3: CSARHVSSYEQYF. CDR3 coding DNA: TGCAGTGCTCGACATGTAAGCTCCTACGAGCAGTACTTC.

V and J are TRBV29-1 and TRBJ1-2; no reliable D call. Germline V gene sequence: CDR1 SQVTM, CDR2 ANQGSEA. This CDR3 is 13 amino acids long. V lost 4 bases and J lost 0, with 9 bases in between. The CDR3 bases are TGCAGCGTTGCAACAGCTACTAACTATGGCTACACCTTC. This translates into CSVATATNYGYTF.

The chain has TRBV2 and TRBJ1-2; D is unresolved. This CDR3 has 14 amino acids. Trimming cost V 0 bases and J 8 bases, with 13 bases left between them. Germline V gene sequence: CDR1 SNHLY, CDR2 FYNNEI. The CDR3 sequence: CASSEALRGIGYTF. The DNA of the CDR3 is TGTGCCAGCAGTGAAGCGCTTCGGGGAATCGGCTACACCTTC.

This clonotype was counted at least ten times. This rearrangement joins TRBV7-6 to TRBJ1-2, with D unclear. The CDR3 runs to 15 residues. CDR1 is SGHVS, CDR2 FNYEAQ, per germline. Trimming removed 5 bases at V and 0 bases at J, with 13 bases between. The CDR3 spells CASSPIDIANYGYTF. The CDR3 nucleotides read TGTGCCAGCAGCCCTATAGACATAGCTAACTATGGCTACACCTTC.

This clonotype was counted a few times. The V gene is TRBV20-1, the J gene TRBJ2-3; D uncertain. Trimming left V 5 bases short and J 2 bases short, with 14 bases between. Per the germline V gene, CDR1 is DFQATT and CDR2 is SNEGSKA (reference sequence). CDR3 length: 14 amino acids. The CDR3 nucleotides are TGCAGTGCTTCTCAAACTATAAACACAGATACGCAGTATTTT. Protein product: CSASQTINTDTQYF.

The CDR3 DNA reads as TGCAGTGCCCTGCCCCGGTGGAACACTGAAGCTTTCTTT. As protein: CSALPRWNTEAFF. The genes are TRBV20-1 and TRBJ1-1; D unresolved. This CDR3 has 13 amino acids. V lost 6 bases and J 1 base, leaving 12 bases between the germline ends. Germline V lookup: CDR1 DFQATT, CDR2 SNEGSKA (reference sequence).

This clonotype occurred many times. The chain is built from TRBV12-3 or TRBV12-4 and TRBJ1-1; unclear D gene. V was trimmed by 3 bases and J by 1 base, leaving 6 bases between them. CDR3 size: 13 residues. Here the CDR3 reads CASSFEENTEAFF. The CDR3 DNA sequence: TGTGCCAGCAGTTTCGAGGAGAACACTGAAGCTTTCTTT.